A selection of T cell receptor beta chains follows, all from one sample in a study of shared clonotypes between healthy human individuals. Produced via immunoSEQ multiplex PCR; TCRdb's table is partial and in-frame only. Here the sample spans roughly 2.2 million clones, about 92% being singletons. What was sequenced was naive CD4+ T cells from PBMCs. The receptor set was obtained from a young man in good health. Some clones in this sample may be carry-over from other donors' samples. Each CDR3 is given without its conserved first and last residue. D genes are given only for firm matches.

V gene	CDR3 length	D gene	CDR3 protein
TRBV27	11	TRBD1	ASSHDRVYGYT
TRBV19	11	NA	ASSPETNQPQH
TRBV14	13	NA	ASSQVGVRGYEQY
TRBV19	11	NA	ASSIRVDYGYT
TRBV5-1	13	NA	ASSLDGGTYNEQF
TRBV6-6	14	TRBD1	ASIIRSGTGYNEQF
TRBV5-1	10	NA	ASSSDADTQY
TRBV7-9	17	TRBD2	ASSRNLGVAGAITDTQY
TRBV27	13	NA	ASSAPPGRRDEQY
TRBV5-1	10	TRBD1	ASSLEGQQAF
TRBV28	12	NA	ASKNLGSNQPQH
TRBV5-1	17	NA	ASSLASSRTPAAGEKLF
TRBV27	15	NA	ASSTVAGLRRGNTIY
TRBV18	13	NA	ASSPTRQYEYEQY